This is a list of T cell receptor beta chains from one sample in a study of shared T cell receptors in the human thymus. Generated by immunoSEQ multiplex PCR, the TCRdb table keeps only in-frame clones and is missing some. The repertoire holds roughly 550,000 clones, approximately 80% seen once, with about 0.014% in the top ten. This sample also belongs to another study, concerning human thymus T cells.

The sequencing input was thymocytes. The receptors derive from a boy younger than two with a congenital heart defect. Each CDR3 is given with its conserved first and last residue. Clone size appears in some rows only: once, few, many, or a class for an expanded clone.

J | V | size | CDR3
TRBJ1-5 | TRBV27 | . | CASSCTGGSYQPQHF
TRBJ2-2 | TRBV19 | few | CASSTYQDRGRVTGELFF
TRBJ1-3 | TRBV27 | . | CASSLSGIRLSGNTIYF
TRBJ2-3 | TRBV7-2 | few | CASSLEGLAGPYSTDTQYF
TRBJ2-6 | TRBV5-1 | . | CASSLVWTETGANVLTF
TRBJ2-7 | TRBV28 | . | CASSFPPLYEQYF
TRBJ2-7 | TRBV4-1 | . | CASSQGDRGYEQYF
TRBJ2-7 | TRBV27 | . | CASSPTIRSGIWFEQYF
TRBJ2-7 | TRBV4-3 | . | CASSQDWVLAGVAYEQYF
TRBJ2-3 | TRBV19 | . | CASSINNETFSSTDTQYF
TRBJ2-1 | TRBV19 | few | CASSRLAGAYNEQFF
TRBJ1-2 | TRBV5-6 | . | CASSLQGASWYGYTF
TRBJ2-5 | TRBV5-1 | . | CASSFARLAGEETQYF
TRBJ1-5 | TRBV13 | . | CASSPAGSQPQHF